This entry is about one T cell receptor (beta chain). This clone was observed once. Its antigen is still unknown. Base qualities are not recorded, but no much larger clone differs from it by a single base. The source of the sample is a study of T cell responses to AZD1222 COVID-19 vaccine (dated by TCRdb to about 2021). In the study overall: A total of approximately 240 trial participants underwent TCR sequencing, of whom roughly 210 had received two doses of AZD1222 and around 26 had received two doses of the MenACWY control vaccine. Trial participants were enrolled by age into 18-55, 56-69 and 70-plus year subgroups, with roughly 160, 29 and 62 TCR-sequenced participants respectively.

V lost 6 bases and J lost 0 bases; the stretch between them is 12 bases long. The CDR1 and CDR2 encoded by the germline V gene are MNHEY and SVGAGI. The CDR3 sequence holds 15 residues, the cysteine and phenylalanine included. This entry keeps only the CDR3 DNA: 45 bases, framed from base 1. The investigation overall reported the following: In the small 56-69-year group, the increase in depth fell short of significance, most likely because of low power. CD4 TCRs associated with the vaccine covered the entire spike protein, and the dominant responses were in regions 160-218 and 743-854. Conclusions about previously exposed vaccinees are limited, since just a handful of AZD1222 recipients were seropositive for SARS-CoV-2 at baseline. Reportedly, close to half of the unique spike-specific TCRs recognized epitopes lying outside the regions that are mutated in the B.1.351 and B.1.1.7 variants. Most participants were white British and females outnumbered males, and the authors suggested that clonal diversity may have been underestimated. No day 14 peak-response samples were available, so repertoires were characterized only after the peak T cell response. After two AZD1222 doses, both the breadth and the depth of spike-specific TCRs were significantly higher than at day 0 and than in MenACWY recipients.

The CDR3 regions of human TCRbeta chains were analyzed by immunosequencing. As for the authors' bioinformatics: TCRs in the repertoires were matched against a reference library of SARS-CoV-2-specific TCRs that had been generated with the MIRA antigen-specificity platform. Breadth was defined as the fraction of unique TCRs that were SARS-CoV-2-associated. Depth was defined as the fraction of total T cells that were SARS-CoV-2-associated. Each spike-specific TCR was assigned to its reactive spike region and to a CD4 or CD8 class using the MIRA data. Log10-transformed breadth and depth values were compared by one-way ANOVA with Sidak's multiple comparisons tests. Here the immuneACCESS table is served through TCRdb, limited to in-frame sequences with V and J called. Missing clones are a known gap in these copies; in checked studies unresolved V genes cover under half, and the rest lacks a known reason. V and J calls and clone size are those listed in that table; D and trimming were worked out from the DNA. The sample contains roughly 120,000 clones, about 88% of them found a single time. The leading ten clones occupy around 20% of the sample.

The time point tag for this specimen amounts to: baseline before first vaccination. Reading the label with the study, this specimen's treatment or condition is: meningococcal conjugate vaccine given as trial control. Vaccinee samples were obtained from the UK trials COV001 and COV002, which included a single-blind randomized controlled phase 2/3 trial of AZD1222 (ChAdOx1 nCoV-19) in healthy adults. Trial participant PBMC samples were collected at day 0 and day 28 after the second dose for TCRbeta chain sequencing. The clonotype comes from an adult in good health. Sequenced here: peripheral blood, sampled on day 0 of MenACWY control vaccination. The chain couples TRBV6-5 to TRBJ2-4, with no reliable assignment of the D segment. The CDR3 protein is CASRVSSRAKNIQYF. The nucleotide sequence is TGTGCCAGCAGGGTATCATCCCGAGCCAAAAACATTCAGTACTTC.